This T cell receptor beta chain was recorded in a study of blood T cells in healthy people across ages (dated by TCRdb to between 2015 and 2016). Regarding the complete study: In model experiments, template switching captured about one uniquely barcoded TCR beta cDNA molecule for every two T cells. To avoid experimental bias, donors of different ages were spread randomly across the sequencing lanes. Four age groups were formed from the donors: young (average about 16 years), middle-aged (approximately 42), aged (62) and long-lived (around 82). Using deep sequencing normalized with unique cDNA molecular identifiers, the study measured how TCR beta repertoire diversity changes with age. The study analyzed two additional independent replicas of 1 million unique cDNA reads from the same blood draw for two donors, one aged 18 to 30 and one aged 80 or older. What the study reported, not specific to this receptor: The percentage of naive T cells measured by flow cytometry correlated strongly with observed TCR beta diversity. Because donor CMV infection status was unknown, age-related changes in expanded clonotypes were potentially confounded. Bulk unsorted PBMC profiling prevented conclusive comparison of naive and antigen-experienced compartments. As age increased, observed TCR beta diversity per million T cells dropped in a roughly linear way, and a significant reduction was already evident by age approximately 40. Estimates of total diversity based on one million sequenced T cells were regarded as lower bounds and as underestimates. The long-lived group showed more naive CD4+ T cells, fewer expanded clones and increased TCR diversity than the aged group, suggesting age selection.

The donors were roughly 40 Caucasian individuals from Russia, aged 6 to 90 years, who were systemically healthy. Ten milliliters of peripheral blood were drawn from each donor into EDTA-treated Vacutainer tubes. Ficoll-Paque density-gradient centrifugation was used to isolate PBMCs, with at least 7 million obtained per sample. Trizol reagent was used to extract total RNA from the PBMCs, yielding at least 5.5 micrograms per sample. Naive CD45RAhigh/CD27high T cell percentages were measured by flow cytometry on a PBMC aliquot from every donor. Regarding this clonotype: Its target antigen remains unknown. There are no base qualities to consult, and no much larger clone falls within one base.

The library was generated by 5' RACE. Sequencing used an Illumina HiSeq 2500. A second about 7 to 11 cycle PCR used a sample-barcoded 5' primer and a J-beta primer mix. A template-switch 5' adaptor carrying 12 random nucleotides introduced a unique molecular identifier onto each TCR beta cDNA molecule. At least 2.5 million CDR3-containing paired-end reads were obtained from each sample. First-strand cDNA synthesis was performed from all RNA using the Mint cDNA synthesis kit, with priming by a TRBC-specific oligonucleotide. All cDNA was treated with uracil-DNA glycosylase and then went through a first 18-cycle PCR with the universal primers M1SS and BC2_uni_R. The study's processing was this. For normalization, 1 million high-quality reads, each with a distinct molecular identifier, were randomly selected from each sample. Instead of being binned into consensus sequences, reads with shared molecular identifiers were discarded. MiTCR, set to a Q25 quality threshold and the strictest error-elimination algorithm, was used for CDR3 identification, clonotype clustering and error correction. A nonparametric unseen species model with Euler transformation was used to estimate a lower bound on total TCR beta diversity. TCRdb reprocessing: public reads trimmed at Q25 with fastp, clones called with MiXCR, in-frame beta chains kept. CDR3 protein sequences are deduplicated, and each keeps its most common genes and DNA. TCRdb's processing, not the study's, gives the V and J calls here. The sample profile shows about 1,400,000 distinct CDR3 sequences; approximately 59% of them were found once. The top ten constitute 5% to 7% of the sample.

Its CDR3 holds 17 amino acids, cysteine through phenylalanine. Of all the DNA, just the CDR3 is kept, 51 bases in frame from base 1. Looking up the germline V gene yields CDR1 ENHRY and CDR2 SYGVKD. The V end gives up 7 bases and the J end 1 base, leaving 9 bases in the junction not matched to a gene. The sequencing sample was made of blood. Rearrangement joined TRBV10-3 to TRBJ2-6, and 8 bases in between align with TRBD1. The sequence was collected from a man aged 18-30 years in good health. In nucleotides, the sequence is TGTGCCATCAAAGGACAGGGCAGCAGATCTGGGGCCAACGTCCTGACTTTC. It codes for CAIKGQGSRSGANVLTF.